Many counts were recorded for the clone carrying this T cell receptor (beta chain). Its antigen is unidentified. This sample is drawn from a study of blood T cells in healthy people across ages. For the second PCR, which ran for 7 to 11 cycles, a sample-barcoded 5' primer and a J-beta primer mix were used. Each of the cDNA molecules was tagged by a template-switch adaptor with 12 random nucleotides. MiXCR, run by TCRdb on the 5' RACE reads, gives a single entry per CDR3 protein. The sample has 600,000 or so distinct CDR3 sequences; about 30% are singletons. Broader study findings: Among long-lived donors, naive CD4+ cells were more numerous and diversity higher than in aged donors.

The sample, roughly 9.5 milliliters of peripheral blood, was drawn from each donor. Each sample gave at least 6 million isolated PBMCs. V was cut by 4 bases and J by 3 bases, with 14 bases left in between. The CDR3 extends over 14 amino acids. Germline assignment: CDR1 SGHRS and CDR2 YFSETQ. The chain combines TRBV5-1 with TRBJ2-7, with D uncertain. The TCR was taken from a woman of 80 years or more in good health. Material for sequencing was blood. DNA of the CDR3: TGCGCCAGCAGCCTCCTTGGAAGCATCTACGAGCAGTACTTC. The encoded protein is CASSLLGSIYEQYF.